The following is a TCR beta chain sequence with its context. This sample is drawn from a study of T cell changes during pregnancy in multiple sclerosis. The CDR3 totals 13 residues. The germline CDR1 and CDR2 sequences are LNHDA and SQIVND (reference sequence). V lost 2 bases, J lost 14 bases, and 9 bases stayed unmatched. Repertoires were generated with immunoSEQ multiplex PCR, while TCRdb's copy carries only in-frame clones and drops some. This table holds fewer than 75,000 clones, more than 85% found once. The V gene is TRBV19, the J gene TRBJ2-4, with TRBD1 matching over 7 bases. This TCR derives from a female donor with multiple sclerosis, enrolled in a pregnancy study. The specimen comprised CD8+ T cells from peripheral blood mononuclear cells, sampled before pregnancy. The CDR3: CASSISPGTEKYF. The CDR3 bases are TGTGCCAGTAGTATATCTCCCGGGACAGAGAAGTACTTC.